This TCR beta chain was captured by sequencing in a study of T cell repertoires in cytomegalovirus infection. Overall study: CMV infection together with matching HLA type was indicated by public TCR beta signatures. Study results and limitations: Dominating the ex vivo response were HLA-C-restricted CMV-specific TCR beta clonotypes.

About this clonotype itself: Its target is unknown.

A single record per CDR3 protein comes from TCRdb applying MiXCR to the reads. The table shows 740,000 or so distinct CDR3 sequences, with 35% to 40% occurring only once. The origin of this receptor is a human donor in good health (CMV status not recorded). Some clones in this sample may be carry-over from other donors' samples. The sample was PBMCs.

CDR3 loop: CATSRVGALAGELFF. In DNA, the CDR3 is TGTGCCACCAGCAGAGTGGGCGCCCTGGCCGGGGAGCTGTTTTTT. The rearrangement joins TRBV15 to TRBJ2-2; no reliable D call. This CDR3 has 15 amino acids. Deletions cut 1 base from V and 6 bases from J, with 12 bases between. Germline values: CDR1 LNHNV, CDR2 YYDKDF (reference sequence).